Below are 21 T cell receptor beta chains sequenced from a single sample in a study of early T cells in non-severe SARS-CoV-2 infection. Via MiXCR, TCRdb re-called the 5' RACE reads, giving one row per CDR3 protein. The sample has approximately 27,000 distinct CDR3 sequences, over 8.5% seen once. Sequenced material: whole blood. These receptors all stem from an adult who was a healthcare worker with PCR-confirmed SARS-CoV-2 infection or an uninfected control (not recorded which).

This clonotype was observed many times. The chain employs TRBV20-1 and TRBJ2-4; TRBD2 is a possible D gene (6 bases). With 2 bases removed from V and 12 bases from J, the gap between germline ends came to 20 bases. The CDR3 has 14 residues. CDR1 is DFQATT and CDR2 is SNEGSKA in the germline V gene (reference sequence). The CDR3 DNA reads TGCAGTGCTAGATCGGGGGAAACGAGGAAGGGTCAGTACTTC. Protein product: CSARSGETRKGQYF.

This chain links TRBV10-1 with TRBJ2-3; D unclear. The CDR3 sequence is 15 residues long. The ends were cut back, 0 bases at V and 3 bases at J, with 10 bases in the middle. Germline values: CDR1 WNHNN, CDR2 SYGVQD (reference sequence). The CDR3 DNA follows: TGCGCCAGCAGTGAGTCGCCAGGAAAAACAGATACGCAGTATTTT. It specifies CASSESPGKTDTQYF.

This clonotype was counted a few times. The rearrangement joins TRBV27 to TRBJ1-3; no clear D gene. V was trimmed by 0 bases and J by 3 bases, leaving 9 bases between them. The CDR3 is 15 residues long. Per the germline V gene, CDR1 is MNHEY and CDR2 is SMNVEV (reference sequence). CDR3 loop: CASSLSLGRGNTIYF. In nucleotides, the CDR3 is TGTGCCAGCAGTTTATCGTTGGGCCGTGGAAACACCATATATTTT.

This clonotype came up many times. V usage is TRBV20-1 and J usage is TRBJ1-1; 9 bases agree with TRBD1. CDR1 and CDR2 from the germline V gene are DFQATT and SNEGSKA (reference sequence). V lost 2 bases and J lost 1; bases outside the gene matches: 8. The CDR3 has 16 amino acids. The CDR3, as DNA: TGCAGTGCTAGACCGCCGACAGGGGGAGAGAACACTGAAGCTTTCTTT. Translation: CSARPPTGGENTEAFF.

This clonotype was counted a few times. The rearrangement uses TRBV9 and TRBJ1-3, with D perhaps TRBD1 (6 bases). The CDR3 extends over 17 amino acids. The germline gives CDR1 SGDLS, CDR2 YYNGEE. Trimming took off 0 bases at V and 1 base at J, with 14 bases between the two ends. CDR3 residues: CASSVAGAGESGNTIYF. CDR3 nucleotides: TGTGCCAGCAGCGTAGCTGGGGCAGGGGAATCTGGAAACACCATATATTTT.

This clonotype was found many times. The chain combines TRBV12-3 or TRBV12-4 with TRBJ1-5; maybe TRBD1 (5 bases). The CDR3 covers 12 residues. V was trimmed by 8 bases and J by 7 bases, leaving 12 bases between them. This CDR3 is CASGGGNQPQHF. CDR3 in DNA: TGTGCCAGCGGTGGGGGGAACCAGCCCCAGCATTTT.

The CDR3 reads CASSQEANSYEQYF. CDR3 in DNA: TGTGCCAGCAGCCAAGAGGCCAACTCCTACGAGCAGTACTTC. This rearrangement joins TRBV4-2 to TRBJ2-7; D gene uncertain. The CDR3 is 14 residues long. The V end was cut by 0 bases, the J end by 0 bases, with 6 bases between. Germline V gives CDR1 LGHNA, CDR2 YNFKEQ.

This clonotype was detected ten times or more. The chain carries TRBV13 and TRBJ1-1; D is ambiguous. The V end lost 7 bases, the J end lost 2 bases, and 11 bases lay between the germline ends. CDR3 size: 13 residues. Germline V gives CDR1 PRHDT, CDR2 FYEKMQ (reference sequence). The CDR3 sequence: CASIGAANTEAFF. The CDR3 DNA sequence: TGTGCCAGCATAGGTGCAGCAAACACTGAAGCTTTCTTT.

This clonotype was detected many times. The rearrangement links TRBV7-8 to TRBJ2-3; D may be TRBD1 (6 bases). V lost 1 base and J 6 bases, leaving 20 bases between the germline ends. Germline V gives CDR1 SGHVS, CDR2 FQNEAQ. This CDR3 is 17 amino acids long. For the CDR3, the DNA is TGTGCCAGCAGCTTAGATGGGGGCGGATCCCCCCCCGATACGCAGTATTTT. This translates into CASSLDGGGSPPDTQYF.

The chain employs TRBV5-5 and TRBJ1-2; no definite D call. The V gene lost 0 bases and the J gene lost 8 bases, with 14 bases spanning the gap. Germline V gives CDR1 SGHKS, CDR2 YYEKEE (reference sequence). This CDR3 region has 14 residues. The CDR3 loop is CASSLDPLYKGYTF. Here the CDR3 DNA reads TGTGCCAGCAGCTTGGATCCCCTTTACAAGGGCTACACCTTC. The whole variable domain, filled in from reference TRBV5-5 and TRBJ1-2, reads DAGVTQSPTHLIKTRGQQVTLRCSPISGHKSVSWYQQVLGQGPQFIFQYYEKEERGRGNFPDRFSARQFPNYSSELNVNALLLGDSALYLCASSLDPLYKGYTFGSGTRLTVV.

This chain connects TRBV13 to TRBJ2-7; D could derive from TRBD1 or TRBD2 (5 bases each). The CDR3 has 14 amino acids. V was clipped by 0 bases and J by 2 bases, with 8 bases between them. Germline V gene lookup returns CDR1 PRHDT and CDR2 FYEKMQ (reference sequence). DNA of the CDR3: TGTGCCAGCAGCTTAGGAGGGGACGCCTACGAGCAGTACTTC. Translating it yields CASSLGGDAYEQYF.

This clonotype was counted many times. The chain recombines TRBV6-6 with TRBJ1-2; the match to TRBD1 covers 8 bases. CDR3 length: 14 residues. Unmatched junction bases numbered 6, after V lost 2 bases and J lost 7 bases. Germline-derived CDR1 and CDR2 are MNHNY and SVGAGI (reference sequence). The CDR3 bases are TGTGCCAGCAGTTACGGGCAGGGGGCGACTGGCTACACCTTC. As protein: CASSYGQGATGYTF.

The chain carries TRBV29-1 and TRBJ2-7, with D perhaps matching TRBD1 or TRBD2 (6 bases each). The CDR3 runs to 13 residues. The V end was cut by 4 bases, the J end by 3 bases, with 13 bases between. CDR1 is SQVTM, CDR2 ANQGSEA, per germline. This CDR3 reads CSVGRGVNYEQYF. The CDR3 nucleotides are TGCAGCGTTGGAAGGGGGGTAAACTACGAGCAGTACTTC.

A few counts support this clonotype. The V and J genes are TRBV12-3 or TRBV12-4 and TRBJ2-2; D is unresolved. Trimming took off 3 bases at V and 3 bases at J, with 2 bases between the two ends. This CDR3 is 12 amino acids long. The CDR3 DNA follows: TGTGCCAGCAGTTTCTACACCGGGGAGCTGTTTTTT. This gives the protein CASSFYTGELFF.

This clonotype showed up many times. J is TRBJ2-7 and V is TRBV5-6; TRBD1 is a possible D gene (5 bases). The CDR3 contains 14 residues. The V gene lost 2 bases and the J gene lost 3 bases, with 12 bases spanning the gap. Germline values: CDR1 SGHDT, CDR2 YYEEEE. CDR3 DNA: TGTGCCAGCAGCTTAACAGGTGAAGGCTACGAGCAGTACTTC. This translates into CASSLTGEGYEQYF.

This clonotype was recorded many times. The chain has TRBV7-2 and TRBJ2-3; weak D call: TRBD1 (6 bases). The V end was cut by 5 bases, the J end by 4 bases, with 10 bases between. Germline values: CDR1 SGHTA, CDR2 FQGNSA. The CDR3 runs 13 residues. Written as DNA, the CDR3 is TGTGCCAGCAGCGCAGGGGTGGCAGATACGCAGTATTTT. Protein sequence: CASSAGVADTQYF.

This clonotype was observed many times. The V and J genes are TRBV18 and TRBJ2-7, with D perhaps TRBD1 or TRBD2 (5 bases each). Germline V gene data show CDR1 as KGHSH and CDR2 as LQKENI. Between the trimmed V and J ends, which lost 6 bases and 3 bases, there was a span of 12 bases. The CDR3 sequence is 13 residues long. This CDR3 reads CASSWDGNYEQYF. The CDR3 region has the DNA TGTGCCAGCTCGTGGGACGGAAACTACGAGCAGTACTTC.

The chain links TRBV11-2 to TRBJ2-3; TRBD2 matches at 10 bases. Unmatched junction bases numbered 3, after V lost 0 bases and J lost 3 bases. Germline V gives CDR1 SGHAT, CDR2 FQNNGV. This CDR3 has 16 residues. CDR3 in amino acids: CASSLDTSGVTDTQYF. Written as DNA, the CDR3 is TGTGCCAGCAGCTTAGATACTAGCGGGGTAACAGATACGCAGTATTTT.

The rearrangement joins TRBV20-1 to TRBJ1-5, with D perhaps TRBD1 (5 bases). Trimming shortened V by 5 bases and J by 2 bases, and 10 bases separated the two germline ends. CDR1 and CDR2 from the germline V gene are DFQATT and SNEGSKA (reference sequence). The CDR3 runs to 13 residues. Here the CDR3 DNA reads TGCAGTGCTGAGCGAGGGGGCAATCAGCCCCAGCATTTT. The encoded protein is CSAERGGNQPQHF.

This clonotype appeared many times. The chain joins TRBV7-2 to TRBJ2-7; TRBD1 agrees at 9 bases. The CDR3 has 15 residues. CDR1 and CDR2 from the germline V gene are SGHTA and FQGNSA. J gave up 4 bases and V 5 bases, and 9 bases lay outside the gene matches. DNA of the CDR3: TGTGCCAGCAGCATGGACAGGGGCCGGGGGTACGAGCAGTACTTC. This gives the protein CASSMDRGRGYEQYF.

This chain joins TRBV10-3 and TRBJ2-7; D may be TRBD1 or TRBD2 (6 bases each). Germline assignment: CDR1 ENHRY and CDR2 SYGVKD. The CDR3 has 12 residues. Deletions cut 6 bases from V and 3 bases from J, with 9 bases between. Written as DNA, the CDR3 is TGTGCCATCAGCGGGGGCCACTACGAGCAGTACTTC. This codes for CAISGGHYEQYF.